This TCR beta chain came from a study of cytomegalovirus exposure and HLA in healthy donors. Primers: 60 Vbeta forward and 13 Jbeta reverse. Measured with immunoSEQ multiplex PCR; TCRdb has only the in-frame clones, and not every one. The sample has 200,000 to 250,000 clones, approximately 80% seen once. V shed 3 bases, J shed 1 base, and the junction held 3 bases outside the gene matches. CDR1 and CDR2 from the germline V gene are SGHTS and YDEGEE. The CDR3 has 15 amino acids. V gene TRBV5-8 combines with J gene TRBJ1-1; 10 bases map to TRBD1. Sequences were obtained from PBMCs. The sequence was collected from a male donor in good health and CMV-seronegative. The CDR3 here is CASSSGQGWNTEAFF. For the CDR3, the DNA is TGTGCCAGCAGCTCGGGACAGGGGTGGAACACTGAAGCTTTCTTT.